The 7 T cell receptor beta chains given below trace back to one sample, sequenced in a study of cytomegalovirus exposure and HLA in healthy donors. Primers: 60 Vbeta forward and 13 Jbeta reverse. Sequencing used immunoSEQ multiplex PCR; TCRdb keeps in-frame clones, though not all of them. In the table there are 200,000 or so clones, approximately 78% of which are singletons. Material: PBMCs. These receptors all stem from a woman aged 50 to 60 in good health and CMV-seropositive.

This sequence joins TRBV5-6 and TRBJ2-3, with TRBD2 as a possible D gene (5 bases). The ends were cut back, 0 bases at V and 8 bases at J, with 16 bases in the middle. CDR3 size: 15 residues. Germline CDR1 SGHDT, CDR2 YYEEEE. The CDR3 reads CASSLDHSRVATQYF. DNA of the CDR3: TGTGCCAGCAGCTTGGACCATTCGAGGGTAGCTACGCAGTATTTT.

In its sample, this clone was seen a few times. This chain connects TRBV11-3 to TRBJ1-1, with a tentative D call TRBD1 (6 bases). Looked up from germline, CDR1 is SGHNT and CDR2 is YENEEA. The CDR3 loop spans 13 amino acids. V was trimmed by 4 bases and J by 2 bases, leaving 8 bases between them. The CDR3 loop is CASSWTVNTEAFF. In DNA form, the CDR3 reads TGTGCCAGCAGCTGGACAGTAAACACTGAAGCTTTCTTT.

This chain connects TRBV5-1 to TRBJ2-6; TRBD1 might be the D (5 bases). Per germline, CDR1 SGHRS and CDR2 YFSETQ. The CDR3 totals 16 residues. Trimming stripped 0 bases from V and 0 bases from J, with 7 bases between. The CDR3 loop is CASSLDQGSGANVLTF. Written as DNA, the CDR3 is TGCGCCAGCAGCTTGGATCAGGGCTCTGGGGCCAACGTCCTGACTTTC.

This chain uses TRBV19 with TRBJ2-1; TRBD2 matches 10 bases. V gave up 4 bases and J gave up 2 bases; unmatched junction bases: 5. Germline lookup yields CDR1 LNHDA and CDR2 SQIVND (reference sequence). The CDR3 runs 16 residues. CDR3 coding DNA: TGTGCCAGTAGTACAGGAGCGGGGGGGCCCTACAATGAGCAGTTCTTC. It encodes CASSTGAGGPYNEQFF.

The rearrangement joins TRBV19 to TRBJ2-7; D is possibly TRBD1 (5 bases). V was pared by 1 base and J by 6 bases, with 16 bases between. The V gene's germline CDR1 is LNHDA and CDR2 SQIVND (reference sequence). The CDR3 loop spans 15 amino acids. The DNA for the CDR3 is TGTGCCAGTAGTATAGTACAGGCGCCGAGCGCCGAGCAGTACTTC. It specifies CASSIVQAPSAEQYF. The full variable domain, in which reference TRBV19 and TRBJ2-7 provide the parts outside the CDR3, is DGGITQSPKYLFRKEGQNVTLSCEQNLNHDAMYWYRQDPGQGLRLIYYSQIVNDFQKGDIAEGYSVSREKKESFPLTVTSAQKNPTAFYLCASSIVQAPSAEQYFGPGTRLTVT.

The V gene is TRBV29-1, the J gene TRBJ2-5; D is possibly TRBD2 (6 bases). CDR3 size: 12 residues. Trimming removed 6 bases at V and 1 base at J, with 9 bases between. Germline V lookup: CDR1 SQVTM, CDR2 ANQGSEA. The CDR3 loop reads CSVRRGQETQYF. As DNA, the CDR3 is TGCAGCGTCCGGAGGGGCCAAGAGACCCAGTACTTC.

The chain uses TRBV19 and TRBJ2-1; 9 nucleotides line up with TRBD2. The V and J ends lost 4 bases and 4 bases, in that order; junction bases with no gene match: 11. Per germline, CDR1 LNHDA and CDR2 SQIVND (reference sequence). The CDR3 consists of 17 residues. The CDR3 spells CASSSGWRREGYNEQFF. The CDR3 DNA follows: TGTGCCAGTAGTAGTGGATGGCGGCGGGAGGGGTACAATGAGCAGTTCTTC.